This TCR beta chain was identified in a study of blood T cells in healthy people across ages. Study information: Roughly one uniquely barcoded beta molecule per two T cells was captured.

Study-wide results and limits: The study found more naive CD4+ cells and higher diversity in long-lived than aged donors.

Points on this clonotype: The antigen is undetermined.

Using a J-beta primer mix together with a sample-barcoded 5' primer, a second PCR was run for roughly 6 to 12 cycles. TCRdb reprocessed the 5' RACE reads via MiXCR and lists one record per CDR3 protein. This sample yields around 850,000 distinct CDR3 sequences, of which roughly 40% are seen a single time; 13% belongs to the top ten. CDR1 SGHDT and CDR2 YYEEEE come from the germline V gene. V shed 3 bases and J 3 bases; nucleotides not matched to a gene: 11. The CDR3 extends over 16 amino acids. There were at least 6 micrograms of total RNA extracted from every sample. The sequence derives from a young man in good health. The rearrangement joins TRBV5-6 to TRBJ2-7; 8 bases are shared with TRBD2. Sequences were obtained from blood. CDR3 bases: TGTGCCAGCAGCTCGCGGGGGGACGGAATTTACTACGAGCAGTACTTC. Translated: CASSSRGDGIYYEQYF.